Following are 17 T cell receptor beta chains from one sample sequenced in a study of control samples from healthy donors and cancer patients. Sequencing used immunoSEQ multiplex PCR; TCRdb keeps in-frame clones, though not all of them. The profile shows 170,000 or so clones, more than 90% of them singletons. The sequenced material came from blood. The receptors were sampled from a woman aged 35 to 49 in good health.

The gene calls are TRBV7-9 and TRBJ1-2; D is unresolved. The germline V gene has CDR1 SEHNR and CDR2 FQNEAQ (reference sequence). The CDR3 is 13 amino acids. Trimming took 0 bases from V and 8 from J, leaving 10 bases between them. In nucleotides, the CDR3 is TGTGCCAGCAGCTTAGCGGTGGGGAGGGGCTACACCTTC. This codes for CASSLAVGRGYTF.

The rearrangement joins TRBV9 to TRBJ2-3; D is perhaps TRBD2 (6 bases). The germline V and J ends were trimmed by 0 bases and 2 bases, with 13 bases remaining between them. The CDR3 contains 16 residues. Germline V lookup: CDR1 SGDLS, CDR2 YYNGEE. Here the CDR3 reads CASSVGTTSYTDTQYF. DNA for the CDR3: TGTGCCAGCAGCGTAGGGACTACCTCATACACAGATACGCAGTATTTT.

The chain carries TRBV19 and TRBJ2-7; 8 bases are shared with TRBD1. The V gene's germline CDR1 is LNHDA and CDR2 SQIVND (reference sequence). Trimming cost V 5 bases and J 4 bases; bases outside gene matches: 7. This CDR3 is built from 14 residues. The CDR3 nucleotides read TGTGCCAGTAGTTATCAGGGGGCGCAGTACGAGCAGTACTTC. Residues: CASSYQGAQYEQYF. Using reference TRBV19 and TRBJ2-7 for the parts outside the CDR3, the full variable domain is DGGITQSPKYLFRKEGQNVTLSCEQNLNHDAMYWYRQDPGQGLRLIYYSQIVNDFQKGDIAEGYSVSREKKESFPLTVTSAQKNPTAFYLCASSYQGAQYEQYFGPGTRLTVT.

The chain employs TRBV5-4 and TRBJ2-3; no clear D. With 3 bases removed from V and 0 bases from J, the gap between germline ends came to 2 bases. The CDR3 runs to 12 residues. Germline V gene sequence: CDR1 SGHNT, CDR2 YYREEE (reference sequence). The CDR3 sequence: CASSYSTDTQYF. The CDR3 region has the DNA TGTGCCAGCAGCTACAGCACAGATACGCAGTATTTT.

The V call is TRBV5-6, the J call TRBJ1-1; D is undetermined. Deletions cut 2 bases from V and 4 bases from J, with 9 bases between. The CDR3 runs to 13 residues. CDR1 is SGHDT and CDR2 is YYEEEE in the germline V gene. The CDR3 sequence: CASSFSSFTEAFF. In DNA form, the CDR3 reads TGTGCCAGCAGCTTTTCGTCGTTCACTGAAGCTTTCTTT.

This rearrangement joins TRBV6-5 to TRBJ2-3, with 11 bases lining up with TRBD1. From germline, CDR1 is MNHEY and CDR2 SVGAGI. Germline trimming cut 8 bases from V and 4 bases from J; bases unmatched to any gene: 2. The CDR3 is made up of 13 amino acids. The CDR3 sequence is CASRTGGADTQYF. The CDR3 nucleotides are TGTGCCAGCCGGACAGGGGGCGCAGATACGCAGTATTTT.

The chain combines TRBV5-6 with TRBJ2-7, with D perhaps TRBD2 (6 bases). With 4 bases removed from V and 4 bases from J, the gap between germline ends came to 15 bases. This CDR3 contains 14 residues. Germline loops: CDR1 SGHDT, CDR2 YYEEEE. In DNA, the CDR3 is TGTGCCAGCAGCCGGCGGGACCCAACTTACGAGCAGTACTTC. This codes for CASSRRDPTYEQYF.

J is TRBJ1-5 and V is TRBV7-3, with D possibly being TRBD1 (5 bases). This CDR3 region has 16 residues. Per germline, CDR1 SGHTA and CDR2 FQGTGA. V was trimmed by 5 bases and J by 2 bases, leaving 16 bases between them. The CDR3 bases are TGTGCCAGCAGCCCACCGGGTGCGGGGGGCAATCAGCCCCAGCATTTT. Its translation: CASSPPGAGGNQPQHF.

The chain uses TRBV28 and TRBJ2-3; D gene unclear. Germline-derived CDR1 and CDR2 are MDHEN and SYDVKM. V was trimmed by 5 bases and J by 2 bases, leaving 5 bases between them. The CDR3 extends over 12 amino acids. The CDR3 region is CASSPFTDTQYF. Written as DNA, the CDR3 is TGTGCCAGCAGTCCATTCACAGATACGCAGTATTTT.

J is TRBJ2-3 and V is TRBV19; no clear D gene. Germline values: CDR1 LNHDA, CDR2 SQIVND (reference sequence). Trimming removed 4 bases at V and 1 base at J, with 12 bases between. The CDR3 runs to 15 residues. The CDR3 region has the DNA TGTGCCAGTAGTAAGACACCCACACGCACAGATACGCAGTATTTT. Protein: CASSKTPTRTDTQYF.

The chain combines TRBV2 with TRBJ1-1, with 9 nucleotides matching TRBD1. The CDR3 runs 13 residues. In germline, CDR1 is SNHLY, CDR2 FYNNEI. Unmatched junction bases numbered 16, after V lost 11 bases and J lost 12 bases. The CDR3 reads CAVKGQGIGITFF. As DNA, the CDR3 is TGTGCCGTGAAGGGACAGGGTATCGGAATTACTTTCTTT. The whole variable domain, filled in from reference TRBV2 and TRBJ1-1, reads EPEVTQTPSHQVTQMGQEVILRCVPISNHLYFYWYRQILGQKVEFLVSFYNNEISEKSEIFDDQFSVERPDGSNFTLKIRSTKLEDSAMYFCAVKGQGIGITFFGQGTRLTVV.

This chain links TRBV6-4 with TRBJ1-6; D may be TRBD1 (6 bases). Deletions cut 11 bases from V and 5 bases from J, with 19 bases between. The germline V gene encodes CDR1 MRHNA and CDR2 SNTAGT. This CDR3 is built from 15 residues. The CDR3 region has the DNA TGTGCCCGCATTTCCGGGACAAGTAATAATTCACCCCTCCACTTT. This gives the protein CARISGTSNNSPLHF.

The rearrangement links TRBV4-1 to TRBJ1-1; D is undetermined. There are 17 residues in the CDR3. CDR1 and CDR2 (germline): MGHRA, YSYEKL. Trimming took 2 bases from V and 0 from J, leaving 16 bases between them. For the CDR3, the DNA is TGCGCCAGCAGCCAAAGGAGTTGGTGGACCGTGAACACTGAAGCTTTCTTT. This sequence encodes CASSQRSWWTVNTEAFF.

The rearrangement joins TRBV4-1 to TRBJ2-3; D may match TRBD1 or TRBD2 (5 bases each). Germline V gene data show CDR1 as MGHRA and CDR2 as YSYEKL. CDR3 length: 13 amino acids. Trimming shortened V by 3 bases and J by 5 bases, and 9 bases separated the two germline ends. CDR3 DNA sequence: TGCGCCAGCAGCCAGGGGACGGAAGATACGCAGTATTTT. It yields the protein CASSQGTEDTQYF.

The genes are TRBV6-2 or TRBV6-3 and TRBJ1-4, with D perhaps matching TRBD1 (6 bases). The germline V gene encodes CDR1 MNHEY and CDR2 SVGEGT. CDR3 length: 14 amino acids. Trimming removed 4 bases from V and 6 bases from J, with 12 bases in between. The CDR3 DNA sequence: TGTGCCAGCAGTTCTAGGGGGAGCCATGAAAAACTGTTTTTT. Translating gives CASSSRGSHEKLFF.

This chain uses TRBV19 with TRBJ2-2, with D perhaps assigned TRBD1 or TRBD2 (5 bases each). The CDR3 contains 16 residues. With 5 bases removed from V and 5 bases from J, the gap between germline ends came to 18 bases. Looked up from germline, CDR1 is LNHDA and CDR2 is SQIVND (reference sequence). CDR3: CASSHSGTPRTGELFF. The CDR3 DNA reads as TGTGCCAGTAGTCACTCCGGGACCCCTAGGACCGGGGAGCTGTTTTTT.

CDR3 protein: CASSPAGEQFF. DNA of the CDR3: TGCGCCAGCAGCCCGGCGGGGGAGCAGTTCTTC. This chain links TRBV10-2 with TRBJ2-1; tentatively, D is TRBD2 (6 bases). V was cut by 6 bases and J by 10 bases, with 10 bases left in between. Germline V gene sequence: CDR1 WSHSY, CDR2 SAAADI. The CDR3 is 11 amino acids.